This T cell receptor beta chain was observed in a study of identical twins. cDNA molecules carried unique molecular identifiers, and template switching added a universal primer site. MiXCR, run by TCRdb on the 5' RACE reads, gives a single entry per CDR3 protein. This sample has 700,000 or so distinct CDR3 sequences; 21% occur once, and the top ten carry 4% to 5.5%. V shed 4 bases, J shed 4 bases, and the junction held 5 bases outside the gene matches. CDR3 length: 15 amino acids. The V gene's germline CDR1 is SGHRS and CDR2 YFSETQ. Separately, the same data were catalogued under a study of T cells expressing NK-cell markers. That work contributes: The authors derived TCR beta repertoires from sorted CD3+CD56+NKG2C+, CD3+CD56+NKG2C- and CD3+CD56-NKG2C+ T cells.

This sequence joins TRBV5-1 and TRBJ2-3, with 11 bases that match TRBD2. Material: PBMCs. This TCR was recovered from a woman under 30 in good health. The CDR3 DNA is TGCGCCAGCAGCGGTAGCGGGGGGGCCGCAGATACGCAGTATTTT. It yields the protein CASSGSGGAADTQYF.